This T cell receptor beta chain was observed in a study of shared clonotypes between healthy human individuals. For the study at large: The donors, two women and a few men, were aged 18 to 49. General observations from the study: Naive CD4 clonotype sharing across a few donors was about 5%. Non-shared clonotypes had lower generation probabilities than those shared by all four donors.

The CDR3 runs 16 residues. The ends lost 0 bases at V and 2 bases at J; junction bases unmatched: 8. Germline-derived CDR1 and CDR2 are SGHRS and YFSETQ. Comments on this clone: What it binds is not known. Other nucleotide sequences in the sample specify the same CDR3.

Libraries were prepared by immunoSEQ multiplex PCR; TCRdb keeps only in-frame clonotypes and omits some of them. The table lists 2 million to 2.5 million clones, 85% to 95% of them singletons, with more than 0.1% in the top ten. The chain combines TRBV5-1 with TRBJ2-7, with 7 bases lining up with TRBD1. The TCR was taken from a man between 18 and 35 years old in good health. Sequencing input: naive CD4+ T cells sorted from blood. The subset here: CD45RA+ positively selected. The CDR3 is CASSLGGTGATYEQYF. The CDR3 region has the DNA TGCGCCAGCAGCTTGGGGGGAACAGGGGCTACCTACGAGCAGTACTTC.